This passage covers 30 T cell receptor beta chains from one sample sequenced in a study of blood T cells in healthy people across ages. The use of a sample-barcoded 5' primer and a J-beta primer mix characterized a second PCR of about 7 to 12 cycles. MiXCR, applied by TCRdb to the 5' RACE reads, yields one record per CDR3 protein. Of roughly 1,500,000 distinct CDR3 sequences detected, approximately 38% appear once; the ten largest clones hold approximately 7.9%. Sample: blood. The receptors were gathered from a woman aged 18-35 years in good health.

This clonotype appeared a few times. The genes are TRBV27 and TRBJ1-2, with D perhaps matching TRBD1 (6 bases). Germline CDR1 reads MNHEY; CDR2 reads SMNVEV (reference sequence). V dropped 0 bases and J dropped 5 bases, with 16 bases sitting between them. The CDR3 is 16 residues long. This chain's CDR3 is CASSLSGGPQKYGYTF. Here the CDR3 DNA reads TGTGCCAGCAGTTTATCGGGGGGCCCTCAGAAATATGGCTACACCTTC.

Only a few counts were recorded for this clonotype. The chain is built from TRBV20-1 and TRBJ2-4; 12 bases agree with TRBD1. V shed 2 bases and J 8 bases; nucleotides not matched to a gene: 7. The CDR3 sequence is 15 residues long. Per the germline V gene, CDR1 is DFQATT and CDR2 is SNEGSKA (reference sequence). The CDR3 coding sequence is TGCAGTGCTAGACCTCCGGGACAGGGGGCATACATTCAGTACTTC. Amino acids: CSARPPGQGAYIQYF.

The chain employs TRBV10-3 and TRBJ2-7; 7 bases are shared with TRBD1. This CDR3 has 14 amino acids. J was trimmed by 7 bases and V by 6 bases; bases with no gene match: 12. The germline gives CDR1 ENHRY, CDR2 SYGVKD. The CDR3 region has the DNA TGTGCCATCAGCCCCTTAAGGGGGCGAGGGGAGCAGTACTTC. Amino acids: CAISPLRGRGEQYF.

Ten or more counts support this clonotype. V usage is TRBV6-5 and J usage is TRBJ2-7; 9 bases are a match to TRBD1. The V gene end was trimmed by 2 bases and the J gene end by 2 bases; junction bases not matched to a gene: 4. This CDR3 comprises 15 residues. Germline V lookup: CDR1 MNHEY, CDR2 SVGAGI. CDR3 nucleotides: TGTGCCAGCAGTTACAGGGGACAGGGAACCTACGAGCAGTACTTC. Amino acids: CASSYRGQGTYEQYF.

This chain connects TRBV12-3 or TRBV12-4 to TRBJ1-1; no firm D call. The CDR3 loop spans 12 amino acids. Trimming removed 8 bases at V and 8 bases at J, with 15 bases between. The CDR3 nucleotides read TGTGCCAGCGTTCCGGTCCCTGACGAAGCTTTCTTT. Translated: CASVPVPDEAFF.

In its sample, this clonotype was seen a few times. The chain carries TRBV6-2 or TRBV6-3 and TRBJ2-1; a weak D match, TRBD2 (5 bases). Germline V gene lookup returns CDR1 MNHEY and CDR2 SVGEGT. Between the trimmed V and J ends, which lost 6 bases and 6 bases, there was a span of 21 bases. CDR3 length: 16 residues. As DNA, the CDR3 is TGTGCCAGCAGCCGTACTAGGGCGCAGCCCCCCAATGAGCAGTTCTTC. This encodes CASSRTRAQPPNEQFF.

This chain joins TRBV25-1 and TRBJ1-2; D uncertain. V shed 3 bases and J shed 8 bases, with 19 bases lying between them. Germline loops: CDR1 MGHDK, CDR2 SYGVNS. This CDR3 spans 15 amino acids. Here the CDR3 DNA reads TGTGCCAGCAGTGAGGACCCCACCCCAACGGACGGCTACACCTTC. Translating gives CASSEDPTPTDGYTF.

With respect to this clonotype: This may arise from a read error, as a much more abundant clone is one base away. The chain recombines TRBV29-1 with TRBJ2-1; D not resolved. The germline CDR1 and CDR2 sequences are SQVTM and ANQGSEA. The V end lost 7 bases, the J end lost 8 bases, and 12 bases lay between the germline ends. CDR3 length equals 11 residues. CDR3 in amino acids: CSGLHVHEQFF. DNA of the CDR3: TGCAGCGGACTCCATGTCCATGAGCAGTTCTTC.

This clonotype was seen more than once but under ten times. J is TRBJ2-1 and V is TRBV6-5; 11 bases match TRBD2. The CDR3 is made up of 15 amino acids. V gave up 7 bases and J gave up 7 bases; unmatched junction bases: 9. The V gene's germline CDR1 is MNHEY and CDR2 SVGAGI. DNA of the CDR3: TGTGCCAGCACCCCTCTAGCGGGAGGTGCTAATGAGCAGTTCTTC. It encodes CASTPLAGGANEQFF.

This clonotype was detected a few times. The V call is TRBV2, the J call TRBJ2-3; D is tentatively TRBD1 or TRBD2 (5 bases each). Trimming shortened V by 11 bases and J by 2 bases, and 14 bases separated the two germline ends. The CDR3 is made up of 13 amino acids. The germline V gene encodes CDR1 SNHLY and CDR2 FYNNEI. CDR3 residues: CALRDRLTDTQYF. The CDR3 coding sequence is TGTGCCCTTAGGGACCGGCTCACAGATACGCAGTATTTT.

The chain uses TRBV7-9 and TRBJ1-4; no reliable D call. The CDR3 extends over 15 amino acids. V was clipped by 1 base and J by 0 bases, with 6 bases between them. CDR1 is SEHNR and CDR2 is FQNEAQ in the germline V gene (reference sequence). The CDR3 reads CASSLEPSTNEKLFF. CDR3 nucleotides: TGTGCCAGCAGCTTAGAACCATCAACTAATGAAAAACTGTTTTTT.

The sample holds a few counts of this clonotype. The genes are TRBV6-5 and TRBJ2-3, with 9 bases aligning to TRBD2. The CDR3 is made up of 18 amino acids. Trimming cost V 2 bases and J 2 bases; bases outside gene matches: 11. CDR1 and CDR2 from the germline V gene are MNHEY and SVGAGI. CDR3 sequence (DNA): TGTGCCAGCAGTTACCGGGATGGTAGCGGGAGTATCACAGATACGCAGTATTTT. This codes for CASSYRDGSGSITDTQYF.

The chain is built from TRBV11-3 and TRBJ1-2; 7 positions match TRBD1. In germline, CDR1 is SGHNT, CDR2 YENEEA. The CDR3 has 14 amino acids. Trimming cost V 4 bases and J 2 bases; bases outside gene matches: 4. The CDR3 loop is CASSCEGQNYGYTF. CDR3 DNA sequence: TGTGCCAGCAGCTGCGAGGGACAGAACTATGGCTACACCTTC.

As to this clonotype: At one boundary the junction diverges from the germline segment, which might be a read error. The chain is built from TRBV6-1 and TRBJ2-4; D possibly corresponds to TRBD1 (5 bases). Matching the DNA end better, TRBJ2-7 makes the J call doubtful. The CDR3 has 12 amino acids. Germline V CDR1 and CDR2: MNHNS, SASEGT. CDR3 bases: TGTGCCAGCATTGAAGGGGCCTACGAGCAGTACTTC. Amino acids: CASIEGAYEQYF.

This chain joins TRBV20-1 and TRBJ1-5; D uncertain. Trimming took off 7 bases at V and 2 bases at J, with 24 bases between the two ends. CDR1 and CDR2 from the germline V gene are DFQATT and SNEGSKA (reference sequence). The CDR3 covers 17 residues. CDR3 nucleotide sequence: TGCAGTGTAATATCATTGGTTCTCATGGGTGGCAATCAGCCCCAGCATTTT. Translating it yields CSVISLVLMGGNQPQHF.

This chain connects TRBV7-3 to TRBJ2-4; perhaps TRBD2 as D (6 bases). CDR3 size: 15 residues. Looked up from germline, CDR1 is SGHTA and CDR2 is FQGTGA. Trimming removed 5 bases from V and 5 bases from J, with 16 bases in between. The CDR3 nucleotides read TGTGCCAGCAGCCTAGAGGGCAGGGAGGAAAACATTCAGTACTTC. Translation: CASSLEGREENIQYF. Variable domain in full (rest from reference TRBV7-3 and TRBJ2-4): GAGVSQTPSNKVTEKGKYVELRCDPISGHTALYWYRQSLGQGPEFLIYFQGTGAADDSGLPNDRFFAVRPEGSVSTLKIQRTERGDSAVYLCASSLEGREENIQYFGAGTRLSVL.

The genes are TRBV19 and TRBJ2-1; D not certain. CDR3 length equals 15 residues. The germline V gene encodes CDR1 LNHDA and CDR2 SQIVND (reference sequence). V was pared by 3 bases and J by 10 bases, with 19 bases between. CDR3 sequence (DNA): TGTGCCAGTAGTATGTCAAGGCGGCCTCCAGAGGAGCAGTTCTTC. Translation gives CASSMSRRPPEEQFF.

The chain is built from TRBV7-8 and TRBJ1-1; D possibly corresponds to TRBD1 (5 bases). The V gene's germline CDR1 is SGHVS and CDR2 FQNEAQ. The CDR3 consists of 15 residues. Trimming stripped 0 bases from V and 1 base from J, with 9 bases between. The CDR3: CASSLAVGTNTEAFF. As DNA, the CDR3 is TGTGCCAGCAGCTTAGCGGTGGGGACGAACACTGAAGCTTTCTTT. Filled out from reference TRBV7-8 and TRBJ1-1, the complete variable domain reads GAGVSQSPRYKVAKRGQDVALRCDPISGHVSLFWYQQALGQGPEFLTYFQNEAQLDKSGLPSDRFFAERPEGSVSTLKIQRTQQEDSAVYLCASSLAVGTNTEAFFGQGTRLTVV.

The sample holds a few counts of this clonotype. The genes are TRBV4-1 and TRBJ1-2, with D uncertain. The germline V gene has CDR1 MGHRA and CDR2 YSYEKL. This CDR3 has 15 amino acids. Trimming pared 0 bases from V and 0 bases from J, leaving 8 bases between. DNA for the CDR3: TGCGCCAGCAGCCAAGATCAACAGACTAACTATGGCTACACCTTC. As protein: CASSQDQQTNYGYTF.

The CDR3 spells CASSLALFQGSLEQFF. The CDR3 region has the DNA TGTGCCAGCAGTTTAGCCCTGTTTCAGGGGAGCTTAGAGCAGTTCTTC. This sequence joins TRBV27 and TRBJ2-1; perhaps TRBD1 as D (6 bases). V was shortened by 2 bases and J by 10 bases, with 21 bases between the two germline ends. The length of the CDR3 is 16 residues. Germline assignment: CDR1 MNHEY and CDR2 SMNVEV (reference sequence).

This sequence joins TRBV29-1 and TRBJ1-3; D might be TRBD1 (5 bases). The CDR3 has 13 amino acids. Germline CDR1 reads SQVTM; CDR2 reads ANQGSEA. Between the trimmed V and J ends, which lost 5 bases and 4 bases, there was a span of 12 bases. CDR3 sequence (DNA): TGCAGCGTTCACCCAGGGCAGGGAAACACCATATATTTT. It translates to CSVHPGQGNTIYF.

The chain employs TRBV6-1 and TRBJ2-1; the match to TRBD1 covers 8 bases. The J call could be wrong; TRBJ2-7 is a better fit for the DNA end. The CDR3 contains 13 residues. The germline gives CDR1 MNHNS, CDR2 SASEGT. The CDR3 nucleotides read TGTGCCAGCAGCCGGACAGGGAACATAGAGCAGTACTTC. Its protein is CASSRTGNIEQYF.

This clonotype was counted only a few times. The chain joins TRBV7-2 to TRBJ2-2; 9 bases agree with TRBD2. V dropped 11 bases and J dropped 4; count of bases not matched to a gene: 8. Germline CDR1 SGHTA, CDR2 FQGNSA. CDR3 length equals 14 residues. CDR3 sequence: CASKGLASTGELFF. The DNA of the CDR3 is TGTGCCTCTAAAGGACTAGCGTCCACCGGGGAGCTGTTTTTT. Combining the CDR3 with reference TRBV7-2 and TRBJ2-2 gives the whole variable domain GAGVSQSPSNKVTEKGKDVELRCDPISGHTALYWYRQSLGQGLEFLIYFQGNSAPDKSGLPSDRFSAERTGGSVSTLTIQRTQQEDSAVYLCASKGLASTGELFFGEGSRLTVL.

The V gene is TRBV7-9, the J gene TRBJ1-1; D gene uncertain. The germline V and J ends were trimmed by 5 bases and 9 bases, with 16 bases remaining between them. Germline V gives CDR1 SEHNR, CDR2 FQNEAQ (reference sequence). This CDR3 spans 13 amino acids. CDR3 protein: CASSPETEEQAFF. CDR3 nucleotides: TGTGCCAGCAGCCCAGAGACCGAAGAGCAAGCTTTCTTT.

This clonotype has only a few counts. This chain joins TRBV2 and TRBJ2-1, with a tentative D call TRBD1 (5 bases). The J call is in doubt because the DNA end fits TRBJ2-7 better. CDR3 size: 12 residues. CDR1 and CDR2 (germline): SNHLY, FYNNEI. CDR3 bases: TGTGCCAGCAGTGATTGGGGCGATGAGCAGTACTTC. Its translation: CASSDWGDEQYF.

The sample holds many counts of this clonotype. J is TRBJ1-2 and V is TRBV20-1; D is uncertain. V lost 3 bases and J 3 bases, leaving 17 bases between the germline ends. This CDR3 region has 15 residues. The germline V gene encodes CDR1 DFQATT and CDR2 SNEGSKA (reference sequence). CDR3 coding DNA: TGCAGTGCTAGTTTTGCGGCGAGTGGATACTATGGCTACACCTTC. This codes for CSASFAASGYYGYTF.

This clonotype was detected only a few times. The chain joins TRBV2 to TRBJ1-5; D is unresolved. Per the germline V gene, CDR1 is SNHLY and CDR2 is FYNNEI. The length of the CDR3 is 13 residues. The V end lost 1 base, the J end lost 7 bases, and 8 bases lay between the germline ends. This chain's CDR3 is CASSEGLGQPQHF. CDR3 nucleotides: TGTGCCAGCAGTGAAGGGTTAGGGCAGCCCCAGCATTTT. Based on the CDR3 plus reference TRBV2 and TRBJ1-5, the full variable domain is EPEVTQTPSHQVTQMGQEVILRCVPISNHLYFYWYRQILGQKVEFLVSFYNNEISEKSEIFDDQFSVERPDGSNFTLKIRSTKLEDSAMYFCASSEGLGQPQHFGDGTRLSIL.

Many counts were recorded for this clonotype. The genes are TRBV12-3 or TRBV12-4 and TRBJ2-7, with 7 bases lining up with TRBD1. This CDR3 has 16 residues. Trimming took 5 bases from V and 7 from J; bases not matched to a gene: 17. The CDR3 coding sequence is TGTGCCAGCAGTCCTAGGACAGGTGGGATTTTAGGGGAGCAGTACTTC. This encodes CASSPRTGGILGEQYF.

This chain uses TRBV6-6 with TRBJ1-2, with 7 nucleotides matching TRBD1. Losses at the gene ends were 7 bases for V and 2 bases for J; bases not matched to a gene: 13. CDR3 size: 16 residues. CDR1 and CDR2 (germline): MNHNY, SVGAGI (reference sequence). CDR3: CASTLLVQGSNYGYTF. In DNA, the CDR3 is TGTGCCAGCACCCTACTAGTACAGGGGTCCAACTATGGCTACACCTTC.

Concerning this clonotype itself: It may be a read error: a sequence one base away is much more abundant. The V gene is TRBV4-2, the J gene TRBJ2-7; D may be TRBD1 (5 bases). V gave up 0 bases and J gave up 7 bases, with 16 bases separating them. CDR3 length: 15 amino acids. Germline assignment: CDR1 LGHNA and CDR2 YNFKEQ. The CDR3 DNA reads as TGTGCCAGCAGCCAAGATGCAGGGTTAGTCAATGAGCAGTACTTC. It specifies CASSQDAGLVNEQYF.